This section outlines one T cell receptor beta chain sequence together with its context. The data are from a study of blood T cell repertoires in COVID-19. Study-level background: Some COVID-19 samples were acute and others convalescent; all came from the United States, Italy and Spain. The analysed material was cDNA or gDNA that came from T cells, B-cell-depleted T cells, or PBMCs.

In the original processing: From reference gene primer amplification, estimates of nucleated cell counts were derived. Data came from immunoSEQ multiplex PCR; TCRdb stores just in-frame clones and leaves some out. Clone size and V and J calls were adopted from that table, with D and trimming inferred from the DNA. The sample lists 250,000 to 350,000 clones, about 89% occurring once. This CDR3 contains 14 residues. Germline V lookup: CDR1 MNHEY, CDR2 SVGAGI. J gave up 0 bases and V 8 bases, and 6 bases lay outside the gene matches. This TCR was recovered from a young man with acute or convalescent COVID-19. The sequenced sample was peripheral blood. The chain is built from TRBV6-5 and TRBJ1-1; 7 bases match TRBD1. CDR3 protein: CASETGQVNTEAFF. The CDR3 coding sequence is TGTGCCAGCGAGACAGGGCAGGTGAACACTGAAGCTTTCTTT.